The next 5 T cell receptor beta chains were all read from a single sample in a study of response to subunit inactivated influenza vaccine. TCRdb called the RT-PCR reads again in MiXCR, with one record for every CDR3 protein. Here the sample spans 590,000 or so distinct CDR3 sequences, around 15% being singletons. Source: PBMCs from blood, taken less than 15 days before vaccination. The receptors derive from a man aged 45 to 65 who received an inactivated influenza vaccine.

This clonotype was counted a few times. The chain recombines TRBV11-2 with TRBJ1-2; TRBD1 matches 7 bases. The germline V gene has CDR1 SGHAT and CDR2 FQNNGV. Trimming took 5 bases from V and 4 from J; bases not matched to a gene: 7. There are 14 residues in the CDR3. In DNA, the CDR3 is TGTGCCAGCAGCCCAGGGGGTGTGCGCTATGGCTACACCTTC. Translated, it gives CASSPGGVRYGYTF.

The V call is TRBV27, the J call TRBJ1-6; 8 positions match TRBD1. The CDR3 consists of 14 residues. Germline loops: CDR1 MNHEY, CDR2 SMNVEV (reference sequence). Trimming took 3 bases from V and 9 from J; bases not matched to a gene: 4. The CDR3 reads CASSLPGGFSPLHF. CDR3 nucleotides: TGTGCCAGCAGTTTGCCAGGGGGCTTTTCACCCCTCCACTTT.

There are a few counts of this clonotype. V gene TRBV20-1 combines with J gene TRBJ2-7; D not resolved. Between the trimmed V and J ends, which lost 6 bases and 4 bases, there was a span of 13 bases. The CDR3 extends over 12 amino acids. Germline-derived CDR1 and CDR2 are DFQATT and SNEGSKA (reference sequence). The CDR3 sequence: CSAPLPIYEQYF. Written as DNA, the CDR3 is TGCAGTGCGCCCCTCCCCATATACGAGCAGTACTTC.

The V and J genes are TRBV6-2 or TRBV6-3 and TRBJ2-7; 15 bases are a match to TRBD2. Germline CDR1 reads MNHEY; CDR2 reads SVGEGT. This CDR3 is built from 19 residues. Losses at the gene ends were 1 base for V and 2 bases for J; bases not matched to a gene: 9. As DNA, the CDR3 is TGTGCCAGCAGTTACTTCCGAGGACTAGCGGGAGGGCCACCCTACGAGCAGTACTTC. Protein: CASSYFRGLAGGPPYEQYF.

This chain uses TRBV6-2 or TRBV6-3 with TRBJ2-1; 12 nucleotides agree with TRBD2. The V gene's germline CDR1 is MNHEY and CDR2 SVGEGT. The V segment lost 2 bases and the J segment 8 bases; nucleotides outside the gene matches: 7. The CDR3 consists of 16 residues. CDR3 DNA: TGTGCCAGCAGTTACCCGCTAGCGGGAGGGGTGTATGAGCAGTTCTTC. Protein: CASSYPLAGGVYEQFF.